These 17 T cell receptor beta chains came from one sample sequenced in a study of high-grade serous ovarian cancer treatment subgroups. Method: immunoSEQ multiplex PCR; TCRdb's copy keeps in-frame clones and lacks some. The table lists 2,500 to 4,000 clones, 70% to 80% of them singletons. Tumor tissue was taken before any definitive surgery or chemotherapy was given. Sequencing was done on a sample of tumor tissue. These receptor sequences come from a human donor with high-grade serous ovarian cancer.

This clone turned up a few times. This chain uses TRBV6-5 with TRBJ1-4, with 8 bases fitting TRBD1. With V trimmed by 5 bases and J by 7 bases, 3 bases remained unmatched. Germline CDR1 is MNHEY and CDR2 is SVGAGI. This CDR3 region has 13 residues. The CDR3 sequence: CASSTGGVEKLFF. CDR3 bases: TGTGCCAGCAGTACAGGGGGGGTTGAAAAACTGTTTTTT.

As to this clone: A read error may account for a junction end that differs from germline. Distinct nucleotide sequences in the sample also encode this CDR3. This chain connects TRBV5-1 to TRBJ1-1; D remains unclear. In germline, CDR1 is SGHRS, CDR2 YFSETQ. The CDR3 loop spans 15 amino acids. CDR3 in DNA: TGCGCCAGCAGCTTGGGAGTAACTGGGAACACTGAGGCTTTCTTT. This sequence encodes CASSLGVTGNTEAFF.

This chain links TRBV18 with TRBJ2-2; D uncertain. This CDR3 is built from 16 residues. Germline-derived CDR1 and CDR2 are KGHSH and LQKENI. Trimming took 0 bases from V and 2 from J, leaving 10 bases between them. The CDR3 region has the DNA TGTGCCAGCTCACCACCTGGCCAGGTAAACACCGGGGAGCTGTTTTTT. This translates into CASSPPGQVNTGELFF. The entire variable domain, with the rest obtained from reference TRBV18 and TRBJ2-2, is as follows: NAGVMQNPRHLVRRRGQEARLRCSPMKGHSHVYWYRQLPEEGLKFMVYLQKENIIDESGMPKERFSAEFPKEGPSILRIQQVVRGDSAAYFCASSPPGQVNTGELFFGEGSRLTVL.

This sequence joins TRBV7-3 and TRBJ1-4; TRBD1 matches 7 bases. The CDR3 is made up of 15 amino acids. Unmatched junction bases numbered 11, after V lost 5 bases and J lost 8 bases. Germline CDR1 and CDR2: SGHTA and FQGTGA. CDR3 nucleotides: TGTGCCAGCAGCCTCAGACAGGGACCGGTAGAAAAACTGTTTTTT. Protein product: CASSLRQGPVEKLFF. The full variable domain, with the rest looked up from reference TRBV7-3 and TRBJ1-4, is GAGVSQTPSNKVTEKGKYVELRCDPISGHTALYWYRQSLGQGPEFLIYFQGTGAADDSGLPNDRFFAVRPEGSVSTLKIQRTERGDSAVYLCASSLRQGPVEKLFFGSGTQLSVL.

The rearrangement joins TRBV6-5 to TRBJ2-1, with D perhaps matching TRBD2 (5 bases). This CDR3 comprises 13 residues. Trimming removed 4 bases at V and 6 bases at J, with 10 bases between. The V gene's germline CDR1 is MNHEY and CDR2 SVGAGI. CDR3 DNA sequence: TGTGCCAGCAGTTTCGCGGGCGGCAATGAGCAGTTCTTC. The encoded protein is CASSFAGGNEQFF.

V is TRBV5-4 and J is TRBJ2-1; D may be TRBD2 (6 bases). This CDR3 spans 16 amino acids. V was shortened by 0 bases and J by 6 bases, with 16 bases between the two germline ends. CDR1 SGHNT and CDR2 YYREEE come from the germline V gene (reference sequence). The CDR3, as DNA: TGTGCCAGCAGCTTGGGGCGTCAGCGGGTGGGCAATGAGCAGTTCTTC. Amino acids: CASSLGRQRVGNEQFF. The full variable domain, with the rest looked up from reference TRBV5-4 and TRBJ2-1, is ETGVTQSPTHLIKTRGQQVTLRCSSQSGHNTVSWYQQALGQGPQFIFQYYREEENGRGNFPPRFSGLQFPNYSSELNVNALELDDSALYLCASSLGRQRVGNEQFFGPGTRLTVL.

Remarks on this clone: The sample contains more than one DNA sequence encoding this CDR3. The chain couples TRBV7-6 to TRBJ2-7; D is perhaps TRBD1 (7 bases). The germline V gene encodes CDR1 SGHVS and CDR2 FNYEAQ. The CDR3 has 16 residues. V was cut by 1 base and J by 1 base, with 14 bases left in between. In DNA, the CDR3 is TGTGCCAGCAGCTTAGACAGGGGCGCGGGGTCCTACGAGCAGTACTTC. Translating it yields CASSLDRGAGSYEQYF.

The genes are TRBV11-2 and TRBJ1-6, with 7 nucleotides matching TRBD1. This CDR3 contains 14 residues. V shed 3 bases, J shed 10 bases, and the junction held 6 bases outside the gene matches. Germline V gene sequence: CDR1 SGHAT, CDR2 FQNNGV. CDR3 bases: TGTGCCAGCAGCTTGACAGGGAGAGGATCACCCCTCCACTTT. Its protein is CASSLTGRGSPLHF. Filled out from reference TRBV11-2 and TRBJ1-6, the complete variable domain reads EAGVAQSPRYKIIEKRQSVAFWCNPISGHATLYWYQQILGQGPKLLIQFQNNGVVDDSQLPKDRFSAERLKGVDSTLKIQPAKLEDSAVYLCASSLTGRGSPLHFGNGTRLTVT.

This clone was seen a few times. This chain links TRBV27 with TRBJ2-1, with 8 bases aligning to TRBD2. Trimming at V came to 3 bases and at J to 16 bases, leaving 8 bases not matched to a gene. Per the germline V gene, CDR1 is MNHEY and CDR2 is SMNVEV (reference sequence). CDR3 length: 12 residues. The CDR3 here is CASSFPGSGNFF. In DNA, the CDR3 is TGTGCCAGCAGTTTCCCGGGTAGCGGGAATTTCTTC.

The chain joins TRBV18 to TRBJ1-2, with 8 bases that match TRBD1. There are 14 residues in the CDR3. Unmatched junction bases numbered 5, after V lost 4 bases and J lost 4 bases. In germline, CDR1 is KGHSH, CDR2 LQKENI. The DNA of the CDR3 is TGTGCCAGCTCACTGGGGACAGGAGGCTATGGCTACACCTTC. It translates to CASSLGTGGYGYTF.

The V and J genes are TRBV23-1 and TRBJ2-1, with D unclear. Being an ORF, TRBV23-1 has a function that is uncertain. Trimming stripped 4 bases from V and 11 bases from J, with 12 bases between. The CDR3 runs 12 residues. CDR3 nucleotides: TGCGCCAGCAGTCGGTACCCTAAAAAGCAGTTCTTC. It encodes CASSRYPKKQFF.

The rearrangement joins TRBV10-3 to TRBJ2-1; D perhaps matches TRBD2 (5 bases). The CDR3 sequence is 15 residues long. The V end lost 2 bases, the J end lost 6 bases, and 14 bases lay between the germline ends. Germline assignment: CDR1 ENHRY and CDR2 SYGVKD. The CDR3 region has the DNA TGTGCCATCAGTGAGGGTCTGATCGCGGGCAATGAGCAGTTCTTC. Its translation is CAISEGLIAGNEQFF.

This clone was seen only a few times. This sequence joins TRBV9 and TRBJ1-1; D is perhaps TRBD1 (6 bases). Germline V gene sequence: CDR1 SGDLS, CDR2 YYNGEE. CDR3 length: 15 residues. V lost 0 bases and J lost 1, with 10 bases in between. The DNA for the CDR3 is TGTGCCAGCAGCGTAGGAGGGGGTGCGAACACTGAAGCTTTCTTT. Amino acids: CASSVGGGANTEAFF.

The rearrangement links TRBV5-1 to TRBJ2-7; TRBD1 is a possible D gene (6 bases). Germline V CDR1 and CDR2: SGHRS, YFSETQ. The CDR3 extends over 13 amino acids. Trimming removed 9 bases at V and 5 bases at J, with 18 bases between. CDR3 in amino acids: CATRDNSGHEQYF. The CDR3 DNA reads TGCGCCACTAGGGACAACTCAGGGCACGAGCAGTACTTC.

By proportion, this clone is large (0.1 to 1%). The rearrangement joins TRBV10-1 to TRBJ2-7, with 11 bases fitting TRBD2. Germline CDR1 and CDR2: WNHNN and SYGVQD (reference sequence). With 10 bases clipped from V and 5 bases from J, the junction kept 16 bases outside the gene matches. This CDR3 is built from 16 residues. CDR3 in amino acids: CAKNAPKLAGDHEQYF. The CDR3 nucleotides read TGCGCCAAAAATGCCCCAAAACTAGCGGGAGACCACGAGCAGTACTTC.

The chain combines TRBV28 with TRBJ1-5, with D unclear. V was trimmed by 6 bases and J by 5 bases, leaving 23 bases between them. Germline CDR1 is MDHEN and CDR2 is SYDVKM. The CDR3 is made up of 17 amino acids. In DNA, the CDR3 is TGTGCCAGCAGGGCATGGTGGGAGGGCCCCTTATATCAGCCCCAGCATTTT. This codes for CASRAWWEGPLYQPQHF.

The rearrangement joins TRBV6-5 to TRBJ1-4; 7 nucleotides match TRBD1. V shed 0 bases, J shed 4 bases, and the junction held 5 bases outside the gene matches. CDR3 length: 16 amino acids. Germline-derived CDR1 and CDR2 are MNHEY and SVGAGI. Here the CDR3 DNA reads TGTGCCAGCAGTTACTCGAAACGGGACAGTAATGAAAAACTGTTTTTT. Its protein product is CASSYSKRDSNEKLFF.